This T cell receptor beta chain was recovered during a study of cytomegalovirus exposure and HLA in healthy donors. 60 Vbeta and 13 Jbeta primers were used in PCR. Repertoires were generated with immunoSEQ multiplex PCR, while TCRdb's copy carries only in-frame clones and drops some. The table records approximately 82,000 clones, about three fifths of them present only once. This CDR3 comprises 16 residues. Germline V gives CDR1 SGHNT, CDR2 YENEEA. The trim removed 5 bases at V and 2 bases at J, leaving 9 bases unmatched. A remark on this clone: What it binds is unknown.

In nominal health when sampled, donors likely had unrecorded immune exposures nonetheless. General observations from the study: As a later analysis showed, a missense DCLRE1C variant was linked to trimming of TCR beta V- and J-genes. Later, an analysis showed that TCR beta chains associated with HLA were more clonally expanded than others that were equally common.

Sequenced input: PBMCs. The chain has TRBV11-3 and TRBJ2-3, with 8 nucleotides matching TRBD2. The receptor comes from a woman in her 30s in good health and CMV-seropositive. CDR3 in amino acids: CASSPGASGYTDTQYF. DNA for the CDR3: TGTGCCAGCAGCCCCGGGGCTAGCGGGTACACAGATACGCAGTATTTT.